A selection of T cell receptor beta chains follows, all from one sample in a study of T-cell reconstitution after alpha-beta-depleted transplantation in children. TCRdb reprocessed the PCR reads with MiXCR, giving one entry per CDR3 protein. This sample yields some 120,000 distinct CDR3 sequences, of which around 23% are seen a single time; more than 9% belongs to the top ten. Specimen: PBMCs, mostly from graft donor cells, collected 180 days after TCRalphabeta/CD19-depleted stem cell transplant. All receptors come from a male patient between 2 and 10 years old who had a stem cell transplant for chronic granulomatous disease, so the T cells may come from the graft donor. Each CDR3 is given with its conserved first and last residue. D genes are given only for firm matches. Expanded clones get a size class; other rows say once, few or many, or leave the size out.

clone size: few; J gene: TRBJ2-1; V gene: TRBV29-1; D gene: NA; CDR3 DNA: TGCAGCGTCGCCGGTAGTGGGGTAGACAATGAGCAGTTCTTC; CDR3 protein: CSVAGSGVDNEQFF
clone size: few; J gene: TRBJ2-7; V gene: TRBV10-3; D gene: TRBD1; CDR3 DNA: TGTGCCATCAGTGAGACTAGGGGGCGAGCCTACGAGCAGTACTTC; CDR3 protein: CAISETRGRAYEQYF
clone size: few; J gene: TRBJ2-1; V gene: TRBV15; D gene: NA; CDR3 DNA: TGTGCCACCAGCAGGGGACTTCGCGAGCAGTTCTTC; CDR3 protein: CATSRGLREQFF
clone size: many; J gene: TRBJ2-5; V gene: TRBV29-1; D gene: NA; CDR3 DNA: TGCAGCGTTGAGGGGCGGCTAGCGAAAGAGACCCAGTACTTC; CDR3 protein: CSVEGRLAKETQYF
clone size: NA; J gene: TRBJ2-2; V gene: TRBV5-1; D gene: NA; CDR3 DNA: TGCGCCAGCAGCTTGGCCCGGGTGGAGGGGACCGGGGAGCTGTTTTTT; CDR3 protein: CASSLARVEGTGELFF
clone size: NA; J gene: TRBJ2-7; V gene: TRBV5-1; D gene: TRBD1; CDR3 DNA: TGCGCCAGCAGCTCCACCTCTCGACAGGGGGCTAGCGAGCAGTACTTC; CDR3 protein: CASSSTSRQGASEQYF
clone size: many; J gene: TRBJ2-1; V gene: TRBV20-1; D gene: TRBD2; CDR3 DNA: TGCAGTGCTAGCCTAGCGGGGGCGGATGGGGAGCAGTTCTTC; CDR3 protein: CSASLAGADGEQFF
clone size: few; J gene: TRBJ2-6; V gene: TRBV9; D gene: NA; CDR3 DNA: TGTGCCAGCAGCGCACCAACGACCGACGTCCTGACTTTC; CDR3 protein: CASSAPTTDVLTF
clone size: many; J gene: TRBJ2-1; V gene: TRBV5-6; D gene: NA; CDR3 DNA: TGTGCCAGCAGCTTGGATCAGGGGTTCACCTACAATGAGCAGTTCTTC; CDR3 protein: CASSLDQGFTYNEQFF
clone size: NA; J gene: TRBJ1-1; V gene: TRBV29-1; D gene: TRBD1; CDR3 DNA: TGCAGCGTCCCCCGACAGGGCCTTGGGGACACTGAAGCTTTCTTT; CDR3 protein: CSVPRQGLGDTEAFF
clone size: many; J gene: TRBJ2-7; V gene: TRBV7-9; D gene: NA; CDR3 DNA: TGTGCCAGCATCAAGACTGCCACTTCTACCCACGAGCAGTACTTC; CDR3 protein: CASIKTATSTHEQYF
clone size: many; J gene: TRBJ2-1; V gene: TRBV29-1; D gene: NA; CDR3 DNA: TGCAGCGTTGTTGGGGCCTACAATGAGCAGTTCTTC; CDR3 protein: CSVVGAYNEQFF
clone size: NA; J gene: TRBJ2-7; V gene: TRBV5-8; D gene: TRBD2; CDR3 DNA: TGTGCCAGCAGCTTACAGGGGCCTAGCGGGAGGTACGAGCAGTACTTC; CDR3 protein: CASSLQGPSGRYEQYF
clone size: few; J gene: TRBJ2-4; V gene: TRBV6-4; D gene: TRBD1; CDR3 DNA: TGTGCCAGCAGTCACCGGACAGGGAGGAGCGGGTTAGCCAAAAACATTCAGTACTTC; CDR3 protein: CASSHRTGRSGLAKNIQYF
clone size: NA; J gene: TRBJ1-2; V gene: TRBV12-3/TRBV12-4; D gene: TRBD1; CDR3 DNA: TGTGCCAGTTTGGACAGGCTGAATAACTATGGCTACACCTTC; CDR3 protein: CASLDRLNNYGYTF
clone size: many; J gene: TRBJ2-1; V gene: TRBV6-2/TRBV6-3; D gene: NA; CDR3 DNA: TGTGCCAGCAGGACGGTCTACAATGAGCAGTTCTTC; CDR3 protein: CASRTVYNEQFF
clone size: many; J gene: TRBJ2-7; V gene: TRBV9; D gene: TRBD2; CDR3 DNA: TGTGCCAGCAGCGTAGCTAGCGGGATTTACGAGCAGTACTTC; CDR3 protein: CASSVASGIYEQYF
clone size: NA; J gene: TRBJ1-4; V gene: TRBV6-1; D gene: NA; CDR3 DNA: TGTGCCACTTCAACAAATGGGGGCAGAGATGAAAAACTGTTTTTT; CDR3 protein: CATSTNGGRDEKLFF
clone size: NA; J gene: TRBJ1-2; V gene: TRBV20-1; D gene: NA; CDR3 DNA: TGCAGTGCTAGAGATTTGCCCTTCTTTCCCTATGGCTACACCTTC; CDR3 protein: CSARDLPFFPYGYTF
clone size: many; J gene: TRBJ1-6; V gene: TRBV7-2; D gene: NA; CDR3 DNA: TGTGCCAGCAGCTCCAGCGGGGATAATTCACCCCTCCACTTT; CDR3 protein: CASSSSGDNSPLHF
clone size: few; J gene: TRBJ1-4; V gene: TRBV29-1; D gene: NA; CDR3 DNA: TGCAGCGTTGTGTTAGCAACTAATGAAAAACTGTTTTTT; CDR3 protein: CSVVLATNEKLFF
clone size: few; J gene: TRBJ1-1; V gene: TRBV6-6; D gene: NA; CDR3 DNA: TGTGCCAGCAGTTACTCTAGGAACACTGAAGCTTTCTTT; CDR3 protein: CASSYSRNTEAFF
clone size: many; J gene: TRBJ2-7; V gene: TRBV20-1; D gene: NA; CDR3 DNA: TGCAGTGCTAGAGCGGACCGATCCCCCTACGAGCAGTACTTC; CDR3 protein: CSARADRSPYEQYF
clone size: few; J gene: TRBJ2-5; V gene: TRBV5-1; D gene: NA; CDR3 DNA: TGCGCCAGCAGCTTTGACAGGTTCCAAGAGACCCAGTACTTC; CDR3 protein: CASSFDRFQETQYF
clone size: many; J gene: TRBJ1-6; V gene: TRBV20-1; D gene: NA; CDR3 DNA: TGCAGTGCTAGCCCCCGGGAGTGGAATTCACCCCTCCACTTT; CDR3 protein: CSASPREWNSPLHF
clone size: many; J gene: TRBJ1-2; V gene: TRBV7-2; D gene: TRBD1; CDR3 DNA: TGTGCCAGCAGCGAGGACAGGCGCTATGGCTACACCTTC; CDR3 protein: CASSEDRRYGYTF
clone size: NA; J gene: TRBJ2-1; V gene: TRBV5-1; D gene: NA; CDR3 DNA: TGCGCCAGCAGCTTGGTCCAGAGTAATGAGCAGTTCTTC; CDR3 protein: CASSLVQSNEQFF
clone size: few; J gene: TRBJ2-1; V gene: TRBV4-3; D gene: TRBD1; CDR3 DNA: TGCGCCAGCAGCCAAGAGGGGACAGATTACAATGAGCAGTTCTTC; CDR3 protein: CASSQEGTDYNEQFF
clone size: NA; J gene: TRBJ2-3; V gene: TRBV27; D gene: NA; CDR3 DNA: TGTGCCAGCAAGTCGGATAGCACAGATACGCAGTATTTT; CDR3 protein: CASKSDSTDTQYF
clone size: many; J gene: TRBJ2-3; V gene: TRBV20-1; D gene: NA; CDR3 DNA: TGCAGTGCTAGCAACGCGGCGGGCACAGATACGCAGTATTTT; CDR3 protein: CSASNAAGTDTQYF
clone size: few; J gene: TRBJ2-1; V gene: TRBV5-6; D gene: NA; CDR3 DNA: TGTGCCAGCAGCTCCGTCAGACAGGCACCCTACAATGAGCAGTTCTTC; CDR3 protein: CASSSVRQAPYNEQFF
clone size: many; J gene: TRBJ1-2; V gene: TRBV12-3/TRBV12-4; D gene: NA; CDR3 DNA: TGTGCCAGCAGTTTAGCGCTATGGACCTTC; CDR3 protein: CASSLALWTF
clone size: NA; J gene: TRBJ1-2; V gene: TRBV7-2; D gene: NA; CDR3 DNA: TGTGCCAGCAGCTCTGACCCCGTGGGCTACACCTTC; CDR3 protein: CASSSDPVGYTF
clone size: NA; J gene: TRBJ2-5; V gene: TRBV20-1; D gene: TRBD2; CDR3 DNA: TGCAGTGCCAGCCGGACTAGCGGGAAAGAGACCCAGTACTTC; CDR3 protein: CSASRTSGKETQYF
clone size: few; J gene: TRBJ2-2; V gene: TRBV27; D gene: TRBD1; CDR3 DNA: TGTGCCAGCAGTTCCCCGACAGGGACCGGGGAGCTGTTTTTT; CDR3 protein: CASSSPTGTGELFF
clone size: few; J gene: TRBJ2-1; V gene: TRBV6-4; D gene: NA; CDR3 DNA: TGTGCCAGCAGTGACTCCGAGGACAGTACCTACAATGAGCAGTTCTTC; CDR3 protein: CASSDSEDSTYNEQFF
clone size: many; J gene: TRBJ2-7; V gene: TRBV7-2; D gene: NA; CDR3 DNA: TGTGCCAGCAGCTTAGCCGTAGGCGGCTACGAGCAGTACTTC; CDR3 protein: CASSLAVGGYEQYF
clone size: many; J gene: TRBJ2-2; V gene: TRBV7-6; D gene: NA; CDR3 DNA: TGTGCCAGCAGCCATACCGGGGAGCTGTTTTTT; CDR3 protein: CASSHTGELFF
clone size: NA; J gene: TRBJ2-6; V gene: TRBV12-3/TRBV12-4; D gene: NA; CDR3 DNA: TGTGCCAGCAGTGACAACCTCTCTGGGGCCAACGTCCTGACTTTC; CDR3 protein: CASSDNLSGANVLTF
clone size: many; J gene: TRBJ2-7; V gene: TRBV20-1; D gene: NA; CDR3 DNA: TGCAGTGCTAGAGTTAAGGGACCTTCCTACGAGCAGTACTTC; CDR3 protein: CSARVKGPSYEQYF
clone size: many; J gene: TRBJ2-3; V gene: TRBV12-3/TRBV12-4; D gene: TRBD2; CDR3 DNA: TGTGCCAGCATCCCCTGGGAGGGGCCCAGCACAGATACGCAGTATTTT; CDR3 protein: CASIPWEGPSTDTQYF
clone size: many; J gene: TRBJ1-1; V gene: TRBV5-5; D gene: NA; CDR3 DNA: TGTGCCAGCAGCTTGGAGGGCAGCCCCCTGGGGGCTTTCTTT; CDR3 protein: CASSLEGSPLGAFF
clone size: NA; J gene: TRBJ2-1; V gene: TRBV7-2; D gene: TRBD2; CDR3 DNA: TGTGCCAGCAGCTCCCTAGCGGGAAGGGATGATGAGCAGTTCTTC; CDR3 protein: CASSSLAGRDDEQFF
clone size: NA; J gene: TRBJ2-1; V gene: TRBV5-6; D gene: NA; CDR3 DNA: TGTGCCAGCAGCTCTTTTTTCGGGGCAGATGAGCAGTTCTTC; CDR3 protein: CASSSFFGADEQFF
clone size: few; J gene: TRBJ2-1; V gene: TRBV29-1; D gene: TRBD2; CDR3 DNA: TGCAGCGTTGGACCCACAGGGACTAGCGGAGGCCACAATGAGCAGTTCTTC; CDR3 protein: CSVGPTGTSGGHNEQFF
clone size: NA; J gene: TRBJ1-6; V gene: TRBV10-3; D gene: TRBD1; CDR3 DNA: TGTGCCATCAGTGAGGCCGGGACAGGGTTCTCACCCCTCCACTTT; CDR3 protein: CAISEAGTGFSPLHF
clone size: few; J gene: TRBJ2-1; V gene: TRBV7-2; D gene: NA; CDR3 DNA: TGTGCCAGCAGCGAGTATCGCGTCATTGAGCAGTTCTTC; CDR3 protein: CASSEYRVIEQFF
clone size: few; J gene: TRBJ2-5; V gene: TRBV29-1; D gene: NA; CDR3 DNA: TGCAGCGTTGTGGTGGGGGTAAGGCAAGAGACCCAGTACTTC; CDR3 protein: CSVVVGVRQETQYF
clone size: many; J gene: TRBJ2-1; V gene: TRBV29-1; D gene: NA; CDR3 DNA: TGCAGCGTTGAGTCCCGACGTTACAATGAGCAGTTCTTC; CDR3 protein: CSVESRRYNEQFF
clone size: NA; J gene: TRBJ2-2; V gene: TRBV7-3; D gene: NA; CDR3 DNA: TGTGCCAGCAGTCATCGAACAGCGTCCGGGGAGCTGTTTTTT; CDR3 protein: CASSHRTASGELFF
clone size: NA; J gene: TRBJ2-5; V gene: TRBV7-6; D gene: NA; CDR3 DNA: TGTGCCAGCAGCTTAGCGTCCTTTCAAGAGACCCAGTACTTC; CDR3 protein: CASSLASFQETQYF
clone size: NA; J gene: TRBJ2-5; V gene: TRBV15; D gene: NA; CDR3 DNA: TGTGCCACCAGCAGACCGGGCCTCCAACAAGAGACCCAGTACTTC; CDR3 protein: CATSRPGLQQETQYF
clone size: many; J gene: TRBJ1-5; V gene: TRBV20-1; D gene: NA; CDR3 DNA: TGCAGTGCCCCTAACAGGGAATCCAATCAGCCCCAGCATTTT; CDR3 protein: CSAPNRESNQPQHF
clone size: many; J gene: TRBJ2-2; V gene: TRBV28; D gene: TRBD2; CDR3 DNA: TGTGCCAGCAGTTTAGCGGGAGGGCCAAAGTTTTTT; CDR3 protein: CASSLAGGPKFF
clone size: many; J gene: TRBJ2-7; V gene: TRBV6-2/TRBV6-3; D gene: NA; CDR3 DNA: TGTGCCAGCAGTTACACCTTCTACGAGCAGTACTTC; CDR3 protein: CASSYTFYEQYF